The 26 T cell receptor beta chains in this list originate from one sample, sequenced in a study of blood T cells in healthy people across ages. Primed by a sample-barcoded 5' primer and a J-beta primer mix, a second PCR proceeded for roughly 7 to 12 cycles. TCRdb re-derived calls from the 5' RACE reads in MiXCR, one entry per CDR3 protein. The sample has about 1.1 million distinct CDR3 sequences, approximately 38% seen once. Sequencing was performed on blood. These receptor sequences come from a man between 18 and 35 years old in good health.

The V and J genes are TRBV7-2 and TRBJ2-2; possibly TRBD2 for D (6 bases). V was shortened by 5 bases and J by 4 bases, with 14 bases between the two germline ends. CDR1 and CDR2 (germline): SGHTA, FQGNSA. This CDR3 is 15 amino acids long. CDR3 in amino acids: CASSPGGHFTGELFF. As DNA, the CDR3 is TGTGCCAGCAGCCCCGGGGGTCACTTCACCGGGGAGCTGTTTTTT.

There are many counts of this clonotype. This rearrangement joins TRBV20-1 to TRBJ2-5; no clear D. Germline V CDR1 and CDR2: DFQATT, SNEGSKA (reference sequence). Trimming took 4 bases from V and 0 from J, leaving 9 bases between them. The CDR3 consists of 13 residues. CDR3 in DNA: TGCAGTGCTACCGCCGGGTACCAAGAGACCCAGTACTTC. Translated: CSATAGYQETQYF.

Comments on this clonotype: A read error may account for a junction end that differs from germline. V gene TRBV12-3 or TRBV12-4 combines with J gene TRBJ2-5, with no clear D. This CDR3 region has 11 residues. CDR3 sequence (DNA): TGTACCAGCAGGCGAGAGTGTACCCAGTACTTC. It is translated as CTSRRECTQYF.

As concerns this clonotype: The junction does not match germline at one end; this may be a read error. The genes are TRBV4-2 and TRBJ2-7; D possibly corresponds to TRBD1 (5 bases). CDR1 LGHNA and CDR2 YNFKEQ come from the germline V gene. CDR3 length: 16 amino acids. CDR3 in amino acids: CASTLTSQGSSFEQYF. The DNA of the CDR3 is TGTGCCAGCACTCTCACCAGCCAGGGATCATCCTTCGAGCAGTACTTC.

A remark on this clonotype: A clone one base away is much larger, so this may be a read error. The V gene is TRBV20-1, the J gene TRBJ2-1, with a possible D match to TRBD1 (5 bases). Near its end, the DNA agrees better with TRBJ2-7, so the J call may be wrong. Per the germline V gene, CDR1 is DFQATT and CDR2 is SNEGSKA (reference sequence). CDR3 length: 12 amino acids. Written as DNA, the CDR3 is TGCAGTGCAAGACAGTTATACAATGAGCAGTACTTC. This codes for CSARQLYNEQYF.

The chain recombines TRBV7-9 with TRBJ1-4; unclear D gene. V gave up 2 bases and J gave up 3 bases, with 10 bases separating them. There are 15 residues in the CDR3. In germline, CDR1 is SEHNR, CDR2 FQNEAQ (reference sequence). This CDR3 is CASSLSVLANEKLFF. DNA for the CDR3: TGTGCCAGCAGCTTATCAGTCTTGGCTAATGAAAAACTGTTTTTT.

This chain connects TRBV4-3 to TRBJ1-2, with D unresolved. CDR1 LGHNA and CDR2 YSLEER come from the germline V gene. The CDR3 contains 13 residues. With 1 base removed from V and 7 bases from J, the gap between germline ends came to 10 bases. DNA of the CDR3: TGCGCCAGCAGCCAAGCATCCGGCTTTGGCTACACCTTC. This codes for CASSQASGFGYTF.

This clonotype was counted between two and nine times. The V call is TRBV9, the J call TRBJ1-1, with 8 bases fitting TRBD1. Germline CDR1 reads SGDLS; CDR2 reads YYNGEE. With 0 bases clipped from V and 1 base from J, the junction kept 5 bases outside the gene matches. The CDR3 has 16 residues. Written as DNA, the CDR3 is TGTGCCAGCAGCGTAGACAGGGGGGGGACGAACACTGAAGCTTTCTTT. Amino acids: CASSVDRGGTNTEAFF.

V is TRBV29-1 and J is TRBJ2-1; 7 bases line up with TRBD1. Germline-derived CDR1 and CDR2 are SQVTM and ANQGSEA. The CDR3 contains 12 residues. V gave up 5 bases and J gave up 13 bases; unmatched junction bases: 11. DNA for the CDR3: TGCAGCGTTCTTGGACAGGAAGAGACCCAGTTCTTC. It yields the protein CSVLGQEETQFF.

The J gene is TRBJ1-2, the V gene TRBV12-3 or TRBV12-4, with 7 bases aligning to TRBD1. The V gene end was trimmed by 8 bases and the J gene end by 8 bases; junction bases not matched to a gene: 11. The CDR3 is 13 residues long. The CDR3 reads CASGLIQGNGYTF. The CDR3 DNA reads TGTGCCAGCGGCTTAATACAGGGGAACGGCTACACCTTC.

J is TRBJ1-1 and V is TRBV20-1; D may be TRBD1 (5 bases). The CDR3 runs 13 residues. From germline, CDR1 is DFQATT and CDR2 SNEGSKA (reference sequence). V was pared by 3 bases and J by 4 bases, with 12 bases between. DNA for the CDR3: TGCAGTGCTAGTGTCCGGGGCGCCACTGAAGCTTTCTTT. It encodes CSASVRGATEAFF.

This clonotype turned up a few times. The chain has TRBV7-2 and TRBJ1-4; weak D call: TRBD1 (5 bases). Trimming stripped 5 bases from V and 0 bases from J, with 19 bases between. Per the germline V gene, CDR1 is SGHTA and CDR2 is FQGNSA. The CDR3 length is 18 residues. The CDR3 region is CASSPRGPRQSTNEKLFF. The CDR3 DNA is TGTGCCAGCAGCCCACGAGGCCCCCGACAGTCAACTAATGAAAAACTGTTTTTT.

This chain uses TRBV29-1 with TRBJ1-1; 7 bases are a match to TRBD1. V dropped 7 bases and J dropped 5; count of bases not matched to a gene: 10. CDR3 length equals 13 residues. Germline V gene data show CDR1 as SQVTM and CDR2 as ANQGSEA. CDR3 in DNA: TGCAGCGCCCGACAGGGAGGTAGTACTGAAGCTTTCTTT. This sequence encodes CSARQGGSTEAFF.

This clonotype was recorded a few times. The V and J genes are TRBV7-2 and TRBJ1-2; no definite D call. Looked up from germline, CDR1 is SGHTA and CDR2 is FQGNSA. The CDR3 contains 14 residues. Trimming took off 4 bases at V and 4 bases at J, with 13 bases between the two ends. The CDR3, as DNA: TGTGCCAGCAGCTCACAGACTACCGGCTATGGCTACACCTTC. Its protein product is CASSSQTTGYGYTF.

This clonotype appeared a single time. The genes are TRBV6-2 or TRBV6-3 and TRBJ2-1; D unresolved. The CDR3 extends over 15 amino acids. V was pared by 4 bases and J by 2 bases, with 12 bases between. The germline CDR1 and CDR2 sequences are MNHEY and SVGEGT. The CDR3 bases are TGTGCCAGCAGTTCATTAAAGGGCGCCTACAATGAGCAGTTCTTC. Residues: CASSSLKGAYNEQFF.

J is TRBJ1-4 and V is TRBV2; D unresolved. Trimming pared 9 bases from V and 5 bases from J, leaving 13 bases between. This CDR3 is built from 13 residues. Looked up from germline, CDR1 is SNHLY and CDR2 is FYNNEI. CDR3 residues: CASQRELNEKLFF. As DNA, the CDR3 is TGTGCCAGTCAGCGGGAGCTGAATGAAAAACTGTTTTTT.

The chain uses TRBV7-6 and TRBJ2-3; 8 bases are a match to TRBD2. The trim removed 1 base at V and 2 bases at J, leaving 5 bases unmatched. This CDR3 is built from 16 residues. Germline CDR1 and CDR2: SGHVS and FNYEAQ. The DNA for the CDR3 is TGTGCCAGCAGCTTAGGCGCGGGGGGTTACACAGATACGCAGTATTTT. Translation: CASSLGAGGYTDTQYF.

The chain uses TRBV4-3 and TRBJ2-1; the match to TRBD2 covers 10 bases. J was trimmed by 0 bases and V by 3 bases; bases with no gene match: 5. Germline assignment: CDR1 LGHNA and CDR2 YSLEER. The CDR3 consists of 17 residues. This CDR3 reads CASSQRSGGASYNEQFF. The CDR3, as DNA: TGCGCCAGCAGCCAGAGGAGCGGGGGGGCCTCCTACAATGAGCAGTTCTTC.

V and J are TRBV9 and TRBJ2-1; 7 bases agree with TRBD1. The better agreement between TRBJ2-7 and the DNA end casts doubt on the J call. CDR1 SGDLS and CDR2 YYNGEE come from the germline V gene. CDR3 size: 16 residues. The CDR3 sequence: CASSAPTGSAYNEQYF. The DNA of the CDR3 is TGTGCCAGCAGCGCACCGACAGGGTCGGCCTACAATGAGCAGTACTTC.

This clonotype has just one count. This chain connects TRBV5-4 to TRBJ2-4; a possible D gene is TRBD2 (5 bases). V gave up 7 bases and J gave up 0 bases, with 17 bases separating them. The CDR3 runs to 16 residues. Germline CDR1 and CDR2: SGHNT and YYREEE (reference sequence). CDR3 region: CASGPTADEAKNIQYF. CDR3 nucleotides: TGTGCCAGCGGCCCAACAGCGGATGAAGCCAAAAACATTCAGTACTTC.

A few counts support this clonotype. The gene calls are TRBV10-3 and TRBJ2-3; perhaps TRBD2 as D (6 bases). Trimming stripped 10 bases from V and 0 bases from J, with 17 bases between. CDR1 is ENHRY, CDR2 SYGVKD, per germline. This CDR3 contains 15 residues. CDR3 sequence: CATWRARDSTDTQYF. CDR3 DNA: TGTGCCACCTGGAGGGCCAGGGATAGCACAGATACGCAGTATTTT.

CDR3 nucleotides: TGTGCCAGCAGCGTAGCAGGACAGGTAGCGAACAATAGGGATGAGCAGTTCTTC. This sequence encodes CASSVAGQVANNRDEQFF. The gene calls are TRBV9 and TRBJ2-1, with TRBD1 identical over 7 bases. J lost 8 bases, V lost 0 bases, and 17 bases had no gene match. The CDR3 is 18 residues long. Germline V CDR1 and CDR2: SGDLS, YYNGEE.

This chain uses TRBV7-2 with TRBJ2-5; D perhaps matches TRBD2 (6 bases). The CDR3 runs 14 residues. Per the germline V gene, CDR1 is SGHTA and CDR2 is FQGNSA. V was shortened by 5 bases and J by 0 bases, with 10 bases between the two germline ends. The CDR3 sequence: CASSSGLNQETQYF. The CDR3 DNA sequence: TGTGCCAGCAGCAGCGGACTAAACCAAGAGACCCAGTACTTC.

The chain uses TRBV4-3 and TRBJ2-1, with a tentative D call TRBD1 (5 bases). CDR1 and CDR2 (germline): LGHNA, YSLEER. Trimming took 7 bases from V and 6 from J, leaving 16 bases between them. This CDR3 comprises 14 residues. The CDR3 region has the DNA TGCGCCAGCAAAGACAGCCCAACACGCAATGAGCAGTTCTTC. This gives the protein CASKDSPTRNEQFF.

CDR3 DNA sequence: TGTGCCAGCAGCCAACGTCCCGGGACAGGGAATACTAATTCACCCCTCCACTTT. Translated, it gives CASSQRPGTGNTNSPLHF. This chain uses TRBV4-2 with TRBJ1-6, with TRBD1 matching over 9 bases. The germline CDR1 and CDR2 sequences are LGHNA and YNFKEQ. The CDR3 totals 18 residues. The V segment lost 2 bases and the J segment 6 bases; nucleotides outside the gene matches: 11.

This sequence joins TRBV9 and TRBJ2-1; no firm D call. Trimming cost V 0 bases and J 4 bases, with 8 bases left between them. The CDR3 consists of 14 residues. Germline V CDR1 and CDR2: SGDLS, YYNGEE. As DNA, the CDR3 is TGTGCCAGCAGCGTAGAGCCCCAGTACAATGAGCAGTTCTTC. This codes for CASSVEPQYNEQFF.